These T cell receptor beta chains were read from a single sample in a study of T cells after yellow fever vaccination. TCRdb ran MiXCR on the 5' RACE reads and lists one entry per CDR3 protein. The top ten clones hold about a sixth of a sample with some 420,000 distinct CDR3 sequences, roughly a sixth of them seen once. The sample here was PBMCs, taken before the yellow fever booster vaccination. The receptors were sampled from a man between 18 and 35 years old who received the YFV17D yellow fever vaccine. CDR3s include the opening cysteine and the closing phenylalanine or tryptophan. The D gene is left open where the match is weak. The listing skips clone size in some rows; elsewhere it reads once, few, many or a size class.

cdr3_nt	cdr3_aa	clone_size	v_call	d_call	j_call
TGCAGTGCTATCGAGGGTGTCGACACTGAAGCTTTCTTT	CSAIEGVDTEAFF	NA	TRBV20-1	NA	TRBJ1-1
TGCGCCAGCAGCTTGGGACCAGGGGAAAATTCACCCCTCCACTTT	CASSLGPGENSPLHF	NA	TRBV5-1	NA	TRBJ1-6
TGTGCCAGCAGCGCTGACTATAGCGGGGGGACAGATACGCAGTATTTT	CASSADYSGGTDTQYF	NA	TRBV7-2	TRBD2	TRBJ2-3
TGCGCCAGCAGTGAGTCCAAGCGGTATGCGCAGTTCTTC	CASSESKRYAQFF	NA	TRBV10-2	NA	TRBJ2-1
TGTGCCAGCAGCCTTGGCGGGGTCCTAATCGGGACCCAGTACTTC	CASSLGGVLIGTQYF	NA	TRBV4-2	NA	TRBJ2-5
TGCAGTGCTAGGACTCAGGGAGATCAGCCCCAGCATTTT	CSARTQGDQPQHF	NA	TRBV20-1	NA	TRBJ1-5
TGTGCCAGCAGCTTAGACCGCGGGTCCAATGAGCAGTTCTTC	CASSLDRGSNEQFF	NA	TRBV11-2	NA	TRBJ2-1
TGTGCCAGCAGTTTTGGGGGGGCCGGTAGAGAGACCCAGTACTTC	CASSFGGAGRETQYF	NA	TRBV12-3/TRBV12-4	NA	TRBJ2-5
TGTGCCAGCAGCCAAACCATAGGAAACACCATATATTTT	CASSQTIGNTIYF	few	TRBV3-1	NA	TRBJ1-3
TGTGCCAGCAGCCTAACCCGGGACCCGACTTTCTTT	CASSLTRDPTFF	NA	TRBV5-6	NA	TRBJ1-1